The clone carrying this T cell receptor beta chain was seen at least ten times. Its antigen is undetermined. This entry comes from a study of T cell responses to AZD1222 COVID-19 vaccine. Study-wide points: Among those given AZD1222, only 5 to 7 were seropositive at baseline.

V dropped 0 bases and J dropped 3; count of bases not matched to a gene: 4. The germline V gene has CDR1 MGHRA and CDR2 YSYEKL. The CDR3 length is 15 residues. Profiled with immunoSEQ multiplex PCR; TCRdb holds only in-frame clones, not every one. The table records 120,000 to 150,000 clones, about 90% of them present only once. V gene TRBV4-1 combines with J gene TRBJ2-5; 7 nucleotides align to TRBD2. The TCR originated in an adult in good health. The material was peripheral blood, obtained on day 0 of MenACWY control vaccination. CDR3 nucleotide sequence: TGCGCCAGCAGCCAAGATGGCGGGAGCGAAGAGACCCAGTACTTC. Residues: CASSQDGGSEETQYF.